This entry lists 27 T cell receptor beta chains sequenced from one sample in a study of T cell repertoires in cytomegalovirus infection. MiXCR was run by TCRdb on the reads, yielding one entry per CDR3 protein. The data hold hundreds of thousands of distinct CDR3 sequences, with about 33% observed a single time. Their target antigens are unknown. The starting material was cultured CD8+ T cells from PBMCs, obtained from culture after CMV antigen stimulation. These receptors originate from a human donor in good health (CMV status not recorded). Some clones in this sample may be carry-over from other donors' samples.

This rearrangement joins TRBV2 to TRBJ1-1, with D unclear. CDR3 length equals 11 residues. Germline CDR1 and CDR2: SNHLY and FYNNEI. Trimming stripped 8 bases from V and 7 bases from J, with 11 bases between. Here the CDR3 reads CASLGTDEAFF. The DNA of the CDR3 is TGTGCCAGCCTAGGAACAGATGAAGCTTTCTTT.

The table lists this clonotype with a few counts. The J gene is TRBJ1-1, the V gene TRBV5-6; tentative D call: TRBD1 (5 bases). This CDR3 has 15 amino acids. Trimming removed 1 base from V and 7 bases from J, with 17 bases in between. Germline CDR1 SGHDT, CDR2 YYEEEE. CDR3 sequence reads: CASSLPGRRIGEAFF. In nucleotides, the CDR3 is TGTGCCAGCAGCTTGCCGGGGCGGAGAATCGGTGAAGCTTTCTTT. Drawing the rest from reference TRBV5-6 and TRBJ1-1, the complete variable domain is DAGVTQSPTHLIKTRGQQVTLRCSPKSGHDTVSWYQQALGQGPQFIFQYYEEEERQRGNFPDRFSGHQFPNYSSELNVNALLLGDSALYLCASSLPGRRIGEAFFGQGTRLTVV.

This clonotype appeared a few times. This chain links TRBV12-3 or TRBV12-4 with TRBJ2-1; TRBD2 matches 7 bases. The length of the CDR3 is 12 residues. Losses at the gene ends were 6 bases for V and 8 bases for J; bases not matched to a gene: 4. Here the CDR3 reads CASRAGDHEQFF. Here the CDR3 DNA reads TGTGCCAGCAGGGCGGGGGACCATGAGCAGTTCTTC.

Many counts were recorded for this clonotype. The chain uses TRBV7-2 and TRBJ2-7; 8 positions agree with TRBD1. V was clipped by 3 bases and J by 2 bases; unmatched bases: 6. Per germline, CDR1 SGHTA and CDR2 FQGNSA. The CDR3 has 15 residues. This CDR3 reads CASSLTDRETYEQYF. DNA of the CDR3: TGTGCCAGCAGCTTGACGGACAGGGAGACCTACGAGCAGTACTTC.

This clonotype appeared once. The chain uses TRBV15 and TRBJ1-2, with 9 nucleotides matching TRBD1. V lost 5 bases and J lost 2; bases outside the gene matches: 3. This CDR3 contains 14 residues. Per the germline V gene, CDR1 is LNHNV and CDR2 is YYDKDF (reference sequence). The CDR3 protein is CATSAGTGNYGYTF. CDR3 sequence (DNA): TGTGCCACCAGCGCCGGGACAGGGAACTATGGCTACACCTTC.

The sample holds a few counts of this clonotype. The rearrangement links TRBV7-9 to TRBJ2-1, with D unclear. CDR1 is SEHNR and CDR2 is FQNEAQ in the germline V gene (reference sequence). The CDR3 runs 11 residues. V was clipped by 10 bases and J by 7 bases, with 11 bases between them. The CDR3 DNA is TGTGCCACCAAGATGGGTAATGAGCAGTTCTTC. This encodes CATKMGNEQFF.

The gene calls are TRBV12-3 or TRBV12-4 and TRBJ1-3; D remains ambiguous. Trimming cost V 6 bases and J 0 bases, with 12 bases left between them. The CDR3 has 15 residues. The CDR3, as DNA: TGTGCCAGCAGCCCTTGGTGGGACTCTGGAAACACCATATATTTT. Protein product: CASSPWWDSGNTIYF.

V usage is TRBV6-1 and J usage is TRBJ2-1; the match to TRBD1 covers 11 bases. This CDR3 region has 15 residues. The junction had 4 bases not matched to a gene; V was cut back by 3 bases and J by 6 bases. Germline V gene lookup returns CDR1 MNHNS and CDR2 SASEGT. The CDR3 nucleotides read TGTGCCAGCAGTGACCTAGGGACAGGGGGCAATGAGCAGTTCTTC. Its translation: CASSDLGTGGNEQFF.

In its sample, this clonotype was seen a few times. This rearrangement joins TRBV10-3 to TRBJ1-2; tentative D call: TRBD1 (6 bases). This CDR3 has 14 amino acids. Trimming cost V 7 bases and J 1 base, with 13 bases left between them. Germline CDR1 reads ENHRY; CDR2 reads SYGVKD. DNA for the CDR3: TGTGCCATCAAGGGGGACACCAATAACTATGGCTACACCTTC. Encoded protein: CAIKGDTNNYGYTF.

This chain connects TRBV19 to TRBJ2-1, with 9 bases lining up with TRBD1. Germline V gene lookup returns CDR1 LNHDA and CDR2 SQIVND (reference sequence). V lost 3 bases and J lost 6; bases outside the gene matches: 6. This CDR3 contains 15 residues. The CDR3 protein is CASSIAGTGRNEQFF. The DNA of the CDR3 is TGTGCCAGTAGTATCGCCGGGACAGGGCGCAATGAGCAGTTCTTC.

The rearrangement links TRBV5-4 to TRBJ2-6, with TRBD2 matching 8 bases. The germline V gene encodes CDR1 SGHNT and CDR2 YYREEE (reference sequence). Trimming at V came to 7 bases and at J to 0 bases, leaving 12 bases not matched to a gene. This CDR3 comprises 18 residues. Written as DNA, the CDR3 is TGTGCCAGCCGCCCGGAACTAGCGGCGCTCTCTGGGGCCAACGTCCTGACTTTC. Its translation is CASRPELAALSGANVLTF.

This clonotype was counted between two and nine times. V is TRBV6-5 and J is TRBJ2-3; 12 bases map to TRBD2. The germline V gene has CDR1 MNHEY and CDR2 SVGAGI. This CDR3 comprises 16 residues. V was clipped by 5 bases and J by 2 bases; unmatched bases: 5. The CDR3 sequence is CASSQRTSGDTDTQYF. DNA of the CDR3: TGTGCCAGCAGTCAACGGACTAGCGGGGACACAGATACGCAGTATTTT.

As concerns this clonotype: At one of its ends the junction is not consistent with the germline gene, which may arise from a read error. V gene TRBV11-3 combines with J gene TRBJ2-3; 8 positions match TRBD1. The CDR3 runs to 16 residues. CDR1 is SGHNT, CDR2 YENEEA, per germline. CDR3 sequence: CASSAPDRDDTVTQYF. CDR3 coding DNA: TGTGCCAGCAGCGCGCCGGACAGGGATGATACAGTTACGCAGTATTTT.

The sample holds one count of this clonotype. This chain joins TRBV29-1 and TRBJ2-1, with D perhaps TRBD2 (6 bases). V was clipped by 5 bases and J by 0 bases, with 11 bases between them. Germline V lookup: CDR1 SQVTM, CDR2 ANQGSEA. CDR3 length: 14 amino acids. CDR3 protein: CSVLAESSYNEQFF. CDR3 DNA: TGCAGCGTTTTAGCGGAGAGCTCCTACAATGAGCAGTTCTTC.

The chain uses TRBV7-9 and TRBJ1-2; 7 positions agree with TRBD1. CDR3 length: 14 amino acids. V trimming: 5 bases; J trimming: 3 bases; junction bases outside the gene matches: 6. The germline V gene has CDR1 SEHNR and CDR2 FQNEAQ (reference sequence). The CDR3 region is CASSPFQGDYGYTF. The CDR3 bases are TGTGCCAGCAGCCCCTTTCAGGGGGACTATGGCTACACCTTC.

This clonotype occurred a few times. The CDR3 reads CASSQGAGGWDGYTF. The CDR3 DNA reads as TGCGCCAGCAGCCAAGGGGCAGGGGGCTGGGATGGCTACACCTTC. This sequence joins TRBV4-3 and TRBJ1-2; 8 bases are shared with TRBD1. There are 15 residues in the CDR3. The J segment lost 6 bases and the V segment lost 1 base, leaving 7 bases of the junction unmatched. CDR1 and CDR2 from the germline V gene are LGHNA and YSLEER.

This clonotype was detected only a few times. This chain links TRBV10-3 with TRBJ2-1; 12 nucleotides align to TRBD1. J was trimmed by 2 bases and V by 10 bases; bases with no gene match: 12. Germline CDR1 is ENHRY and CDR2 is SYGVKD. The CDR3 has 17 amino acids. CDR3 DNA: TGTGCCACCGGGACAGGGGGCCAATTGAGCACCTACAATGAGCAGTTCTTC. Amino acid sequence: CATGTGGQLSTYNEQFF.

This chain connects TRBV7-2 to TRBJ2-1, with TRBD2 matching 8 bases. Germline values: CDR1 SGHTA, CDR2 FQGNSA. This CDR3 has 15 amino acids. Unmatched junction bases numbered 10, after V lost 5 bases and J lost 7 bases. This chain's CDR3 is CASSPGLGTGNEQFF. The CDR3 DNA reads TGTGCCAGCAGCCCGGGACTAGGGACGGGAAATGAGCAGTTCTTC.

This chain uses TRBV5-6 with TRBJ1-1; TRBD1 matches at 7 bases. CDR1 is SGHDT, CDR2 YYEEEE, per germline. J was trimmed by 4 bases and V by 2 bases; bases with no gene match: 5. The CDR3 loop spans 14 amino acids. The CDR3: CASSFLDRPTEAFF. As DNA, the CDR3 is TGTGCCAGCAGCTTTCTGGACAGGCCCACTGAAGCTTTCTTT.

The chain recombines TRBV7-9 with TRBJ2-5, with D possibly being TRBD1 (7 bases). V was pared by 6 bases and J by 5 bases, with 19 bases between. The CDR3 is made up of 15 amino acids. Germline V gene data show CDR1 as SEHNR and CDR2 as FQNEAQ (reference sequence). The CDR3 DNA reads as TGTGCCAGCAGACCGACAGGGAGGCGCTCGGAGACCCAGTACTTC. This sequence encodes CASRPTGRRSETQYF. Drawing the rest from reference TRBV7-9 and TRBJ2-5, the complete variable domain is DTGVSQNPRHKITKRGQNVTFRCDPISEHNRLYWYRQTLGQGPEFLTYFQNEAQLEKSRLLSDRFSAERPKGSFSTLEIQRTEQGDSAMYLCASRPTGRRSETQYFGPGTRLLVL.

This chain connects TRBV7-9 to TRBJ2-7; D perhaps matches TRBD1 (5 bases). Germline V gene sequence: CDR1 SEHNR, CDR2 FQNEAQ (reference sequence). The CDR3 runs 14 residues. The V end was cut by 5 bases, the J end by 3 bases, with 14 bases between. The CDR3 spells CASSPQGSCYEQYV. The CDR3 region has the DNA TGTGCCAGCAGCCCCCAGGGAAGCTGCTACGAGCAGTACGTC.

The genes are TRBV19 and TRBJ2-2; perhaps TRBD1 as D (5 bases). This CDR3 has 15 residues. Germline assignment: CDR1 LNHDA and CDR2 SQIVND (reference sequence). V was clipped by 3 bases and J by 1 base, with 9 bases between them. For the CDR3, the DNA is TGTGCCAGTAGTATTTACAGGTTGAACACCGGGGAGCTGTTTTTT. Its translation: CASSIYRLNTGELFF.

CDR3 DNA sequence: TGCAGTGCTATATCGGGAGACAGCACAGATGAAAAACTGTTTTTT. This sequence encodes CSAISGDSTDEKLFF. V usage is TRBV20-1 and J usage is TRBJ1-4, with D possibly matching TRBD1 (5 bases). V lost 4 bases and J 6 bases, leaving 18 bases between the germline ends. This CDR3 spans 15 amino acids. CDR1 is DFQATT, CDR2 SNEGSKA, per germline (reference sequence).

The gene calls are TRBV7-9 and TRBJ1-3; D is ambiguous. CDR3 length: 17 residues. Trimming removed 0 bases from V and 6 bases from J, with 18 bases in between. Germline lookup yields CDR1 SEHNR and CDR2 FQNEAQ (reference sequence). The CDR3 spells CASSLAFGSPVENTIYF. The CDR3 DNA sequence: TGTGCCAGCAGCTTAGCCTTTGGTTCTCCGGTCGAAAACACCATATATTTT.

In regard to this clonotype: A read error is possible here, since a much larger clone lies one base away. CDR3 sequence reads: CVSSPGTGSSYNEQFF. The CDR3 region has the DNA TGTGTCAGCAGCCCCGGGACAGGGAGCTCCTACAATGAGCAGTTCTTC. The rearrangement links TRBV7-6 to TRBJ2-1; TRBD1 matches at 9 bases. Germline V gene lookup returns CDR1 SGHVS and CDR2 FNYEAQ. This CDR3 has 16 amino acids.

This chain joins TRBV6-1 and TRBJ2-6; TRBD2 agrees at 7 bases. This CDR3 is 18 amino acids long. The junction had 7 bases not matched to a gene; V was cut back by 2 bases and J by 0 bases. CDR1 is MNHNS, CDR2 SASEGT, per germline. The CDR3 nucleotides are TGTGCCAGCAGTGAAAGGGAGGGAAGATACTCTGGGGCCAACGTCCTGACTTTC. Translation: CASSEREGRYSGANVLTF.

The chain links TRBV10-1 to TRBJ1-5; 10 nucleotides line up with TRBD1. The CDR3 is 15 amino acids. Trimming took 8 bases from V and 2 from J; bases not matched to a gene: 6. Germline V gene data show CDR1 as WNHNN and CDR2 as SYGVQD (reference sequence). This CDR3 is CASGPGTGGNQPQHF. The CDR3 DNA reads as TGCGCCAGCGGCCCCGGGACAGGGGGCAATCAGCCCCAGCATTTT.